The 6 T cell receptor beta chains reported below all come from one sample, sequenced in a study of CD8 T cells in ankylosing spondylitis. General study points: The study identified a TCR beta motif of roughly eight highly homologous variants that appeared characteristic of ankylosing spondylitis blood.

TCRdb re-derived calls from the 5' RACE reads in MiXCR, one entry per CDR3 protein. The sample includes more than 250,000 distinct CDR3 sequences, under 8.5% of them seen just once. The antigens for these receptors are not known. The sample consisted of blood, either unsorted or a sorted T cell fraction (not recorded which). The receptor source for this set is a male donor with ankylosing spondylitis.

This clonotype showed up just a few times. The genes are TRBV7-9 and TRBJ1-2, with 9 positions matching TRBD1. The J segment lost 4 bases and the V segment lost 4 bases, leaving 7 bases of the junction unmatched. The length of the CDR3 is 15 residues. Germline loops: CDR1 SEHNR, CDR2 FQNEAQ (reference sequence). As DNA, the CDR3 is TGTGCCAGCAGCTCCTCCGGGACAGGGATCTATGGCTACACCTTC. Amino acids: CASSSSGTGIYGYTF.

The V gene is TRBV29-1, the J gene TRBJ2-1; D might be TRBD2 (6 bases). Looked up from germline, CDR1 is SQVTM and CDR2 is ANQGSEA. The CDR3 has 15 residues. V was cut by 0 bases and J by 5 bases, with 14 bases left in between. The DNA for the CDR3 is TGCAGCGTTGAAGATCTGGCGGGATTCAACAATGAGCAGTTCTTC. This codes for CSVEDLAGFNNEQFF.

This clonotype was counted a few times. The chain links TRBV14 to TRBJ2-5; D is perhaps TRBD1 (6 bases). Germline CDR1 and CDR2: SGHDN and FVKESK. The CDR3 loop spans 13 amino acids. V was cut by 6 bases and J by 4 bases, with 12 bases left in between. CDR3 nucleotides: TGTGCCAGCAGAGGGGCAGGGGCAGAGACCCAGTACTTC. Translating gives CASRGAGAETQYF.

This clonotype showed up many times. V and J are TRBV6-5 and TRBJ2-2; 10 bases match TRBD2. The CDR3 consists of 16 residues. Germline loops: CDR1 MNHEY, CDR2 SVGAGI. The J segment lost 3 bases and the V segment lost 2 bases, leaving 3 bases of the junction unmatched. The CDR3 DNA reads TGTGCCAGCAGTTACGGGCTAGCGGGAGACACCGGGGAGCTGTTTTTT. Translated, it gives CASSYGLAGDTGELFF.

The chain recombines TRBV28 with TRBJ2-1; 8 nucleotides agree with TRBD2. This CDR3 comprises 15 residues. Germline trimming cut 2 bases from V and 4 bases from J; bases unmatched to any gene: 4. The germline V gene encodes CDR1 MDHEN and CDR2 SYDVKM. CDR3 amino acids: CASSLRIAGYNEQFF. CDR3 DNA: TGTGCCAGCAGTTTAAGGATAGCGGGATACAATGAGCAGTTCTTC.

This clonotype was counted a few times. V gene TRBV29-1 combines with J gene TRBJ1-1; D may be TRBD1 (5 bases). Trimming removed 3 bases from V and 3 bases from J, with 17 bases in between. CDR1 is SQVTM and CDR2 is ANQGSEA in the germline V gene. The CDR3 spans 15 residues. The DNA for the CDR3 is TGCAGCGTTGATCTTGGCCGGGACGACCACACTGAAGCTTTCTTT. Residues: CSVDLGRDDHTEAFF. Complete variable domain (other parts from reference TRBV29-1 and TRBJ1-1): SAVISQKPSRDICQRGTSLTIQCQVDSQVTMMFWYRQQPGQSLTLIATANQGSEATYESGFVIDKFPISRPNLTFSTLTVSNMSPEDSSIYLCSVDLGRDDHTEAFFGQGTRLTVV.